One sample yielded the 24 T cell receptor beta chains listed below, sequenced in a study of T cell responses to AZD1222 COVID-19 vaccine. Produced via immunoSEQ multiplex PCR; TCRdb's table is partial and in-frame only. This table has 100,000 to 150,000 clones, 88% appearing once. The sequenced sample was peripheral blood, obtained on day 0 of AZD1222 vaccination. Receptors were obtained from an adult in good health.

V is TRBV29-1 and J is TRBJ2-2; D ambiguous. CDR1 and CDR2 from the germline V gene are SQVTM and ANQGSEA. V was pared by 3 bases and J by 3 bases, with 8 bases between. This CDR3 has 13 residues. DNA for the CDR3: TGCAGCGTTGATTCTCAGGACACCGGGGAGCTGTTTTTT. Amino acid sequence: CSVDSQDTGELFF.

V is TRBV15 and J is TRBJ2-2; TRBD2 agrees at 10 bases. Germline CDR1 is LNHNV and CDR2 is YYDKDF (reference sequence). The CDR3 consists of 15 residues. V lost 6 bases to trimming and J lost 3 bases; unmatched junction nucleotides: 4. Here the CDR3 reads CATSMGLAYTGELFF. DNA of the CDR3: TGTGCCACCAGTATGGGACTAGCGTACACCGGGGAGCTGTTTTTT.

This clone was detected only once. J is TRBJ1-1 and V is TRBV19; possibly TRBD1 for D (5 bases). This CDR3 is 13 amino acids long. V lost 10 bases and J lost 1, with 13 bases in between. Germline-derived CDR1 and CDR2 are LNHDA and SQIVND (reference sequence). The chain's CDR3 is CATTGAQNTEAFF. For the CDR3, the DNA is TGTGCCACAACCGGGGCCCAGAACACTGAAGCTTTCTTT. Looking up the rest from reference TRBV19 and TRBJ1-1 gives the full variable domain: DGGITQSPKYLFRKEGQNVTLSCEQNLNHDAMYWYRQDPGQGLRLIYYSQIVNDFQKGDIAEGYSVSREKKESFPLTVTSAQKNPTAFYLCATTGAQNTEAFFGQGTRLTVV.

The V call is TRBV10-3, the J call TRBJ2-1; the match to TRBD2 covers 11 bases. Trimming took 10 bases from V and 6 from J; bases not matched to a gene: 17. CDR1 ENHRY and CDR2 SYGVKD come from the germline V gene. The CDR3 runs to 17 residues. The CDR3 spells CASSGLAGGPVLNEQFF. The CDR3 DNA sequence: TGTGCCAGTTCGGGGCTAGCGGGAGGACCGGTCCTCAATGAGCAGTTCTTC.

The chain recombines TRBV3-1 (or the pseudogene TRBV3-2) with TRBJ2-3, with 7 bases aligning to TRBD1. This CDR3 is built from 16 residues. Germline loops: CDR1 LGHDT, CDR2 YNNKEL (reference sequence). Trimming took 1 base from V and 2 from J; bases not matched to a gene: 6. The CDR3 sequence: CASSQGQGSNTDTQYF. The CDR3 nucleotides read TGTGCCAGCAGCCAAGGACAGGGCTCCAACACAGATACGCAGTATTTT.

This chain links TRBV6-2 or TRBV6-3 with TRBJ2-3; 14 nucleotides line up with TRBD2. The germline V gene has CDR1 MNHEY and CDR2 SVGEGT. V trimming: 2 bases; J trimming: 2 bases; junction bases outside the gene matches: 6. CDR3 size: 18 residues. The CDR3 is CASSYSGTSGGATDTQYF. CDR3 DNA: TGTGCCAGCAGTTACAGTGGGACTAGCGGGGGTGCCACAGATACGCAGTATTTT.

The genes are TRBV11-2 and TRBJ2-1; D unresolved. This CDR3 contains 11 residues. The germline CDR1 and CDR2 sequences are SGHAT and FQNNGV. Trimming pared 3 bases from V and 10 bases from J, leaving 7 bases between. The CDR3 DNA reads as TGTGCCAGCAGCTTTCGGTTCGAGCAGTTCTTC. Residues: CASSFRFEQFF.

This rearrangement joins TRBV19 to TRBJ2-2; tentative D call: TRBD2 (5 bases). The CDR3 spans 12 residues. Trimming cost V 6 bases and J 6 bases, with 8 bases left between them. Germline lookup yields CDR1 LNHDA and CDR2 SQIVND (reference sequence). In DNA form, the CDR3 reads TGTGCCAGTAGGGTGGAGGCCGGGGAGCTGTTTTTT. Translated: CASRVEAGELFF.

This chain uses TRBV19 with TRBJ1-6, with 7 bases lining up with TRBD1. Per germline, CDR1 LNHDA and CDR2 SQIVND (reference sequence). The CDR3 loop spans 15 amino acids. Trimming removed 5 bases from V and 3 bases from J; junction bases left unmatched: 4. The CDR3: CASSPTGFYNSPLHF. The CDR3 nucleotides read TGTGCCAGTAGTCCGACAGGGTTCTATAATTCACCCCTCCACTTT.

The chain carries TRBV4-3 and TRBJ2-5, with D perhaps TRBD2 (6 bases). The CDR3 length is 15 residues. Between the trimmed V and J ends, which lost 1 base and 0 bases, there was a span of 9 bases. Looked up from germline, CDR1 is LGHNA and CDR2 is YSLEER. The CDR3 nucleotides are TGCGCCAGCAGCCAAGTGGAGGGGCACCAAGAGACCCAGTACTTC. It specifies CASSQVEGHQETQYF.

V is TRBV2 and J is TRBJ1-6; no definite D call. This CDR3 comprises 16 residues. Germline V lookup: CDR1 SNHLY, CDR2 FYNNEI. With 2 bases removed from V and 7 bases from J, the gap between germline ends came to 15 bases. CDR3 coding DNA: TGTGCCAGCAGTGAATACGCACTCAAAAGGAATTCACCCCTCCACTTT. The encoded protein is CASSEYALKRNSPLHF.

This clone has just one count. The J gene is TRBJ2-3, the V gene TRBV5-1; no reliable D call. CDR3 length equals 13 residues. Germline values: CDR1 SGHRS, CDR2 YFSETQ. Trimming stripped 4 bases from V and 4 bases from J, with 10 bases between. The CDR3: CASSPDASDTQYF. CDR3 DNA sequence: TGCGCCAGCAGCCCGGACGCTTCAGATACGCAGTATTTT.

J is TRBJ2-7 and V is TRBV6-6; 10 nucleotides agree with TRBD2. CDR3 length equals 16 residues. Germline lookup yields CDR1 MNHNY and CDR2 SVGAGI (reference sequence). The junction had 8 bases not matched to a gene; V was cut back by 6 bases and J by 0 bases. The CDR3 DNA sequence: TGTGCCAGCAGCTCTGGACTAGCGGCGAACTCCTACGAGCAGTACTTC. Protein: CASSSGLAANSYEQYF.

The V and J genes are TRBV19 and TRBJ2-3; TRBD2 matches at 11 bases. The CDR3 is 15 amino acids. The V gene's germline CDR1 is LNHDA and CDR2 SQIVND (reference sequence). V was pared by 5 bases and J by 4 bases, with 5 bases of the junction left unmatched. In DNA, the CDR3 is TGTGCCAGTAGTTTTAGCGGGAGGGGGGCAGATACGCAGTATTTT. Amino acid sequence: CASSFSGRGADTQYF.

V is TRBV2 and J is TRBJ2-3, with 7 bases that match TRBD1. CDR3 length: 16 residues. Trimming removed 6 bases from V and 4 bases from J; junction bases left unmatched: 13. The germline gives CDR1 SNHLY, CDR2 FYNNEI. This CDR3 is CASRPTRQGPPDTQYF. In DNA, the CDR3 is TGTGCCAGCAGACCCACTAGACAGGGCCCACCAGATACGCAGTATTTT.

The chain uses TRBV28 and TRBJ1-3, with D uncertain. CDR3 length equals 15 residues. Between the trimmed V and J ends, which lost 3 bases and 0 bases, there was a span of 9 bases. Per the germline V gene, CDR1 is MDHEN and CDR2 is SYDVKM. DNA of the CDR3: TGTGCCAGCAGTTTCTCCGGCTACTCTGGAAACACCATATATTTT. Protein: CASSFSGYSGNTIYF.

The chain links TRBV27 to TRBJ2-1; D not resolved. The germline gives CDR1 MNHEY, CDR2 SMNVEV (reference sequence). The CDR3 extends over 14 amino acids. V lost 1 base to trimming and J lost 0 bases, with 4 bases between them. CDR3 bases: TGTGCCAGCAGTTTATTTAGCTCCTACAATGAGCAGTTCTTC. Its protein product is CASSLFSSYNEQFF.

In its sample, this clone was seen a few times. The CDR3 sequence is CASSHRETGNTIYF. The CDR3 DNA is TGTGCCAGCAGCCACAGGGAGACAGGAAACACCATATATTTT. The chain joins TRBV3-1 (or the pseudogene TRBV3-2) to TRBJ1-3; tentatively, D is TRBD1 (5 bases). V was pared by 3 bases and J by 4 bases, with 10 bases between. CDR1 and CDR2 (germline): LGHDT, YNNKEL (reference sequence). This CDR3 is 14 amino acids long.

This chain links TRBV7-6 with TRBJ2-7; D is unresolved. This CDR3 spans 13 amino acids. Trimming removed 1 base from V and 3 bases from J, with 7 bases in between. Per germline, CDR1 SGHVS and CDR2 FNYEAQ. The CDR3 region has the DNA TGTGCCAGCAGCTTAGAACAGTTCTACGAGCAGTACTTC. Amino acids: CASSLEQFYEQYF.

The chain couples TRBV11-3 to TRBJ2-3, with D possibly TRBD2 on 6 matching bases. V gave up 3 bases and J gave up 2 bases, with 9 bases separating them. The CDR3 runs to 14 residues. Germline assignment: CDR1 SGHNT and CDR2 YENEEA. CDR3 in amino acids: CASSFRDFTDTQYF. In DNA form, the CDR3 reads TGTGCCAGCAGCTTCCGGGACTTCACAGATACGCAGTATTTT. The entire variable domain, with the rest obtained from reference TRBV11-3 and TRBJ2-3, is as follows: EAGVVQSPRYKIIEKKQPVAFWCNPISGHNTLYWYLQNLGQGPELLIRYENEEAVDDSQLPKDRFSAERLKGVDSTLKIQPAELGDSAVYLCASSFRDFTDTQYFGPGTRLTVL.

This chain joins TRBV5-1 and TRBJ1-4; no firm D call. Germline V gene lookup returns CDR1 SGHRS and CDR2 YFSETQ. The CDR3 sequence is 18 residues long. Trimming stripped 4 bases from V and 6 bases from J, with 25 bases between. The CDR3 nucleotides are TGCGCCAGCAGCGGGAGGGTCCAAGGCTCGATTCCATATGAAAAACTGTTTTTT. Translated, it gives CASSGRVQGSIPYEKLFF.

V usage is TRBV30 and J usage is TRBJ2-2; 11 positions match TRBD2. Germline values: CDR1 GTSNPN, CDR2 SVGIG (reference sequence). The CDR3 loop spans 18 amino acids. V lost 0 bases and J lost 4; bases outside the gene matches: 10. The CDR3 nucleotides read TGTGCCTGGAGTGTACTAGGTAGCGGGGGGGCCCGCACCGGGGAGCTGTTTTTT. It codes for CAWSVLGSGGARTGELFF.

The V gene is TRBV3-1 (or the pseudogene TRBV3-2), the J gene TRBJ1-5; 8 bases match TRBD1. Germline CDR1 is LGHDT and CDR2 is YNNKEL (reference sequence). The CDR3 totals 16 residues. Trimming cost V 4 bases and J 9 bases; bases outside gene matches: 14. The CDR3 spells CASSPSGTGFGGPQHF. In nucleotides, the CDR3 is TGTGCCAGCAGCCCGTCCGGGACAGGATTCGGTGGGCCCCAGCATTTT.

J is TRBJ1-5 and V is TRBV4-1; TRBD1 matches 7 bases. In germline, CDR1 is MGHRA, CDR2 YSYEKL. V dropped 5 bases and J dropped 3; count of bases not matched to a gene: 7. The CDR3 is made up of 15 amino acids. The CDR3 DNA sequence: TGCGCCAGCAGCTATAACGACAGGGTCAATCAGCCCCAGCATTTT. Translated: CASSYNDRVNQPQHF.